This T cell receptor beta chain was recovered during a study of OX40 agonist ivuxolimab in advanced cancers. At the level of the study: Patients received the agonistic anti-OX40 (CD134) antibody ivuxolimab.

Trimming cost V 5 bases and J 3 bases; bases outside gene matches: 7. This CDR3 is 16 amino acids long. Germline V lookup: CDR1 SGHVS, CDR2 FQNEAQ. Broader study findings: CD4+ and CD8+ blood T cells expanded clonally by week 6 at 0.1 to 3.0 mg/kg. Fewer expanded clones were found on average in CD4+ than in CD8+ T cells.

TCRdb's copy holds only in-frame clones and misses some; the assay was immunoSEQ multiplex PCR. Of tens of thousands of clones listed, about 90% were seen once; the top ten hold 1.1%. As to this clone: No antigen is known for it.

This chain uses TRBV7-8 with TRBJ2-1, with TRBD2 matching over 10 bases. This TCR derives from an adult with an advanced solid tumor such as melanoma, head and neck, liver or kidney cancer. Sequencing used CD4+ or CD8+ T cells sorted from blood, obtained in a trial of the OX40 agonist ivuxolimab. CDR3 amino acids: CASSPRLAGSYNEQFF. CDR3 DNA: TGTGCCAGCAGCCCAAGACTAGCGGGTAGCTACAATGAGCAGTTCTTC.